Listed below are T cell receptor beta chains from one sample, sequenced in a study of shared clonotypes between healthy human individuals. Using immunoSEQ multiplex PCR, the repertoire was profiled, and TCRdb retains in-frame clones only, with some absent. This table holds 2 million to 2.5 million clones, roughly 95% found once. Source material: naive CD4+ T cells sorted from blood. These receptor sequences come from a man aged 18 to 29 in good health. Each CDR3 is given with its conserved first and last residue. The D gene is left open where the match is weak. The size field is filled for only some rows; it gives once, few, many or a size class.

v_call: TRBV30; clone_size: -; j_call: TRBJ1-2; d_call: -; cdr3_aa: CAWSVHRRNYGYTF; cdr3_nt: TGTGCCTGGAGTGTTCATAGGAGGAACTATGGCTACACCTTC
v_call: TRBV9; clone_size: few; j_call: TRBJ1-5; d_call: -; cdr3_aa: CASSVDGHSNQPQHF; cdr3_nt: TGTGCCAGCAGCGTAGACGGACATAGCAATCAGCCCCAGCATTTT
v_call: TRBV6-5; clone_size: -; j_call: TRBJ2-5; d_call: -; cdr3_aa: CASSPGGGGTQYF; cdr3_nt: TGTGCCAGCAGCCCTGGGGGAGGAGGGACCCAGTACTTC
v_call: TRBV14; clone_size: -; j_call: TRBJ1-2; d_call: -; cdr3_aa: CASSQYQGAGYTF; cdr3_nt: TGTGCCAGCAGCCAATATCAGGGCGCTGGCTACACCTTC
v_call: TRBV6-1; clone_size: -; j_call: TRBJ1-6; d_call: -; cdr3_aa: CANRIGDNSPLHF; cdr3_nt: TGTGCCAACCGGATAGGCGATAATTCACCCCTCCACTTT
v_call: TRBV30; clone_size: -; j_call: TRBJ1-4; d_call: -; cdr3_aa: CAWTGATNEKLFF; cdr3_nt: TGTGCCTGGACAGGGGCAACTAATGAAAAACTGTTTTTT
v_call: TRBV5-1; clone_size: -; j_call: TRBJ2-3; d_call: TRBD2; cdr3_aa: CASSGGDHTDTQYF; cdr3_nt: TGCGCCAGCAGCGGGGGGGACCACACAGATACGCAGTATTTT
v_call: TRBV7-9; clone_size: -; j_call: TRBJ2-7; d_call: -; cdr3_aa: CASSSMGSSYEQYF; cdr3_nt: TGTGCCAGCAGCTCTATGGGCAGCTCCTACGAGCAGTACTTC
v_call: TRBV11-3; clone_size: -; j_call: TRBJ2-7; d_call: -; cdr3_aa: CASSRQGSEQYF; cdr3_nt: TGTGCCAGCAGCCGGCAGGGGAGCGAGCAGTACTTC
v_call: TRBV5-1; clone_size: -; j_call: TRBJ1-3; d_call: -; cdr3_aa: CASSSNGGAGNTIYF; cdr3_nt: TGCGCCAGCAGCTCCAATGGAGGGGCTGGAAACACCATATATTTT
v_call: TRBV4-1; clone_size: -; j_call: TRBJ1-6; d_call: -; cdr3_aa: CASSPYGTADNSPLHF; cdr3_nt: TGCGCCAGCAGCCCGTACGGGACCGCAGATAATTCACCCCTCCACTTT
v_call: TRBV10-3; clone_size: few; j_call: TRBJ2-2; d_call: -; cdr3_aa: CASSTDYTGELFF; cdr3_nt: TGTGCCAGCAGTACCGACTACACCGGGGAGCTGTTTTTT
v_call: TRBV7-3; clone_size: -; j_call: TRBJ2-1; d_call: -; cdr3_aa: CASSPPGPYNEQFF; cdr3_nt: TGTGCCAGCAGCCCACCCGGACCTTACAATGAGCAGTTCTTC
v_call: TRBV28; clone_size: once; j_call: TRBJ1-5; d_call: -; cdr3_aa: CASSLGGREWSNQPQHF; cdr3_nt: TGTGCCAGCAGTTTAGGTGGGAGGGAGTGGAGCAATCAGCCCCAGCATTTT
v_call: TRBV6-5; clone_size: once; j_call: TRBJ2-7; d_call: -; cdr3_aa: CASSRTGPGYEQYF; cdr3_nt: TGTGCCAGCAGCCGGACGGGTCCGGGGTACGAGCAGTACTTC
v_call: TRBV11-2; clone_size: -; j_call: TRBJ2-7; d_call: -; cdr3_aa: CASSLVGAVGEQYF; cdr3_nt: TGTGCCAGCAGCTTGGTGGGAGCGGTGGGCGAGCAGTACTTC
v_call: TRBV6-1; clone_size: -; j_call: TRBJ1-2; d_call: TRBD1; cdr3_aa: CASSEPGTGGTQLYGYTF; cdr3_nt: TGTGCCAGCAGTGAGCCTGGGACAGGGGGTACCCAACTCTATGGCTACACCTTC
v_call: TRBV6-1; clone_size: -; j_call: TRBJ2-3; d_call: -; cdr3_aa: CASSQVDTQYF; cdr3_nt: TGTGCCAGCAGCCAGGTAGATACGCAGTATTTT
v_call: TRBV10-3; clone_size: -; j_call: TRBJ2-3; d_call: -; cdr3_aa: CAISEDTTSTDTQYF; cdr3_nt: TGTGCCATCAGCGAGGACACTACTAGCACAGATACGCAGTATTTT
v_call: TRBV5-1; clone_size: -; j_call: TRBJ1-2; d_call: -; cdr3_aa: CASSLAPGNYGYTF; cdr3_nt: TGCGCCAGCAGCTTGGCTCCGGGTAACTATGGCTACACCTTC
v_call: TRBV7-2; clone_size: -; j_call: TRBJ1-3; d_call: -; cdr3_aa: CASSLGGKGNTIYF; cdr3_nt: TGTGCCAGCAGTCTCGGCGGCAAGGGAAACACCATATATTTT
v_call: TRBV6-5; clone_size: -; j_call: TRBJ2-7; d_call: -; cdr3_aa: CASRRLGDEQYF; cdr3_nt: TGTGCCAGCAGACGGTTGGGAGACGAGCAGTACTTC
v_call: TRBV4-3; clone_size: -; j_call: TRBJ1-6; d_call: -; cdr3_aa: CASSQDVEDLYNSPLHF; cdr3_nt: TGCGCCAGCAGCCAAGATGTGGAGGATCTTTATAATTCACCCCTCCACTTT
v_call: TRBV5-1; clone_size: -; j_call: TRBJ2-5; d_call: -; cdr3_aa: CASSLAEPTRAQYF; cdr3_nt: TGCGCCAGCAGCTTGGCCGAACCGACGCGGGCCCAGTACTTC
v_call: TRBV5-8; clone_size: once; j_call: TRBJ2-7; d_call: -; cdr3_aa: CASRLPGQPQNGQYF; cdr3_nt: TGTGCCAGCAGGCTCCCCGGACAGCCTCAGAACGGGCAGTACTTC